This note documents a single T cell receptor beta chain sequence. Its target is unknown. This entry comes from a study of OX40 agonist ivuxolimab in advanced cancers. Study outcomes and limitations: At 0.1 to 3.0 mg/kg, clonal expansion of CD4+ and CD8+ blood T cells had occurred by week 6.

Only in-frame clones appear in the TCRdb table, and some are missing; sequencing was by immunoSEQ multiplex PCR. This table holds over 95,000 clones, roughly 90% found once. CDR3 length equals 13 residues. Trimming took 3 bases from V and 1 from J, leaving 7 bases between them. Germline assignment: CDR1 SGHRS and CDR2 YFSETQ. The sequence came from an adult with an advanced solid tumor such as melanoma, head and neck, liver or kidney cancer. The sequenced sample was CD4+ or CD8+ T cells sorted from blood, obtained in a trial of the OX40 agonist ivuxolimab. The chain combines TRBV5-1 with TRBJ2-5; no firm D call. The CDR3 sequence: CASSSDFQETQYF. CDR3 bases: TGCGCCAGCAGCTCCGACTTCCAAGAGACCCAGTACTTC.